This T cell receptor (beta chain) was sequenced in a study of regulatory T cells in long-lasting Graves disease. Combining iRepertoire HTBI primers with Arm-PCR of CDR3 regions, the authors built TCR beta libraries. MiXCR, run by TCRdb on the multiplex PCR reads, gives a single entry per CDR3 protein. The data contain over 450,000 distinct CDR3 sequences, roughly 21% of them singletons. Time point described: persistent/refractory GD, antithyroid drugs over 5 years with positive TRAb. Isolated PBMC RNA provided the starting material for the TCR library. The CDR3 consists of 13 residues. The V end lost 2 bases, the J end lost 2 bases, and 6 bases lay between the germline ends. The sample holds many counts of this clonotype.

This material consisted of peripheral blood mononuclear cells (PBMCs), taken when the disease was refractory, from a patient treated with antithyroid drugs. This chain connects TRBV12-3 or TRBV12-4 to TRBJ1-2, with a possible D match to TRBD1 (6 bases). The TCR was taken from a female donor with Graves disease. The CDR3: CASSLQGNYGYTF. In DNA form, the CDR3 reads TGTGCCAGCAGTTTACAGGGGAACTATGGCTACACCTTC.